Sequencing of this T cell receptor beta chain was carried out in a study of shared clonotypes between healthy human individuals. Researchers divided each subset's genomic DNA evenly across several immunoSEQ plates. Only in-frame clones appear in the TCRdb table, and some are missing; sequencing was by immunoSEQ multiplex PCR. The sample carries 650,000 to 800,000 clones, 72% recorded once. This clonotype originated in a woman aged 25-40 years in good health. Sequencing used memory CD4+ T cells sorted from blood. Described subset: CD45RA-negative fraction.

Here the CDR3 DNA reads TGTGCCAGCAGTTACTCCGGGGCGAGGGGCTGGAGGGAGCAGTACTTC. Residues: CASSYSGARGWREQYF. The chain couples TRBV6-5 to TRBJ2-7; D is tentatively TRBD1 or TRBD2 (5 bases each). The CDR3 spans 16 residues. Per germline, CDR1 MNHEY and CDR2 SVGAGI. V lost 0 bases to trimming and J lost 7 bases, with 19 bases between them.